This TCR beta chain appears in the sequencing data of a study of blood T cell repertoires in COVID-19. Germline lookup yields CDR1 SNHLY and CDR2 FYNNEI. The CDR3 has 15 amino acids. V was clipped by 0 bases and J by 5 bases, with 13 bases between them. Only in-frame clones appear in the TCRdb table, and some are missing; sequencing was by immunoSEQ multiplex PCR. The profile shows roughly 250,000 clones, approximately 91% of them singletons. This chain uses TRBV2 with TRBJ1-1; D possibly corresponds to TRBD1 (6 bases). Sequencing was carried out using PBMCs or T cells enriched from blood (not recorded which). The TCR originated in a woman aged 40 to 50 with acute COVID-19. Here the CDR3 reads CASSEALRGGTEAFF. CDR3 bases: TGTGCCAGCAGTGAAGCGCTGAGGGGGGGAACTGAAGCTTTCTTT.